This T cell receptor beta chain was captured by sequencing in a study of CD8 T cells in Susac syndrome. The CDR3 has 13 residues. V lost 2 bases and J 3 bases, leaving 7 bases between the germline ends. From blood CD8+ and CD4+ T cells, the TCR beta chain was sequenced. Random hexamers primed reverse transcription of about 0.45 to 1 ug RNA. TCRdb fed the immunoSEQ multiplex PCR reads into MiXCR, producing one record per CDR3 protein. The data hold 150,000 to 190,000 distinct CDR3 sequences, with 90% to 95% observed a single time. Material for sequencing was CD8+ T cells from PBMCs. The chain links TRBV12-3 or TRBV12-4 to TRBJ1-2, with no clear D. The receptor was derived from a human donor with multiple sclerosis. The CDR3 protein is CASSLRRHYGYTF. The CDR3 nucleotides are TGTGCCAGCAGTTTAAGACGGCACTATGGCTACACCTTC.